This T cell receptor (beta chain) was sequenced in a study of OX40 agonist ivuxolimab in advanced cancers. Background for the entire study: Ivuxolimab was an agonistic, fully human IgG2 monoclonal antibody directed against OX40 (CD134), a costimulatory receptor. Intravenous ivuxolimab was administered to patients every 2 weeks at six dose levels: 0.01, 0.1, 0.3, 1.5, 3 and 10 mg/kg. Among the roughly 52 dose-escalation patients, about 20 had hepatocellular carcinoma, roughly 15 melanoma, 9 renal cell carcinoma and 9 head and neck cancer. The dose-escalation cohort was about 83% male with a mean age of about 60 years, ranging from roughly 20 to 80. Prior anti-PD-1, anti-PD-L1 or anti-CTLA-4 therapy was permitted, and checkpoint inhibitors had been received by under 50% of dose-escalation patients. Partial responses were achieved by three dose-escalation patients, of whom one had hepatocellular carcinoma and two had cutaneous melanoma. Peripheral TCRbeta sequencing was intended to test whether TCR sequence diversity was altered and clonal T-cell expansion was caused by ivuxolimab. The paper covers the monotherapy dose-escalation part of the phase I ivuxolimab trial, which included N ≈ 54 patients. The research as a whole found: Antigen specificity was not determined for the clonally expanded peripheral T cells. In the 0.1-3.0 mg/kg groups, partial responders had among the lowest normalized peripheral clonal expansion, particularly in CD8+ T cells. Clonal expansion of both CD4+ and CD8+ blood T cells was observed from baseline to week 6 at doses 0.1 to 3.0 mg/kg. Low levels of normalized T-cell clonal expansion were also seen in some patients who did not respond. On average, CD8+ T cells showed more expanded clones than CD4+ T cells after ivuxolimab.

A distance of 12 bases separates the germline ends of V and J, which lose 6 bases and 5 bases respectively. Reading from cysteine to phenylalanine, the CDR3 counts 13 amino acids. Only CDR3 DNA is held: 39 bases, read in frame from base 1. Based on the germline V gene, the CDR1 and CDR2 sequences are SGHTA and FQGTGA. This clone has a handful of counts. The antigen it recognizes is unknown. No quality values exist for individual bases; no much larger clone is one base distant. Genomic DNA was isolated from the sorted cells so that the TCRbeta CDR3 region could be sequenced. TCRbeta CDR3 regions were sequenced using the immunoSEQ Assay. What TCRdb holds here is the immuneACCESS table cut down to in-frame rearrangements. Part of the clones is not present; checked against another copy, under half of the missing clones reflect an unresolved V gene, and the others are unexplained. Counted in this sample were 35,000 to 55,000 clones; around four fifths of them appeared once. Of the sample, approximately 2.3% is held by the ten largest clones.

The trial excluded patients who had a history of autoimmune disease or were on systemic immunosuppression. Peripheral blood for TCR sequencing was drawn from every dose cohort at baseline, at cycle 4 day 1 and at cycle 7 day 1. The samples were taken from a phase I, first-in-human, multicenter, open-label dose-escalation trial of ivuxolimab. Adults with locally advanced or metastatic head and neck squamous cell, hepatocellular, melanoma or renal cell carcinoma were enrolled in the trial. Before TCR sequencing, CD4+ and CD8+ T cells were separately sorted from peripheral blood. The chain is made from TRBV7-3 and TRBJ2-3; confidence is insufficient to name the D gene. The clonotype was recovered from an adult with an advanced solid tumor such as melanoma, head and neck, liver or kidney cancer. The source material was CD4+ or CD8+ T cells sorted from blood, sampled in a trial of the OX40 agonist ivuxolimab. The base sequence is TGTGCCAGCAGTTCGGACCTGGGAGATACGCAGTATTTT. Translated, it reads CASSSDLGDTQYF.